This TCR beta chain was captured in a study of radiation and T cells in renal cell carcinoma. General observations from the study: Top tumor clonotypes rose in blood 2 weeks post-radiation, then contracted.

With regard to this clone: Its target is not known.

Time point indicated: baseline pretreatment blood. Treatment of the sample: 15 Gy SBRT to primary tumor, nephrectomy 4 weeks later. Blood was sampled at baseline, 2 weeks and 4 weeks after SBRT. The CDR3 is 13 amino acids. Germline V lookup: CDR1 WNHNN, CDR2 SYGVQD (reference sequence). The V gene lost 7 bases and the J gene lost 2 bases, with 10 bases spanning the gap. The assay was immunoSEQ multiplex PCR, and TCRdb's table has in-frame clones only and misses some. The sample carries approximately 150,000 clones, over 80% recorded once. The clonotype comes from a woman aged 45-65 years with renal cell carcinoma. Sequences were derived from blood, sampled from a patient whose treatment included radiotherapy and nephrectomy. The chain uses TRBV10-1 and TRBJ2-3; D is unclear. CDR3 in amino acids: CASMGTLTDTQYF. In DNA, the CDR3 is TGCGCCAGCATGGGAACGCTCACAGATACGCAGTATTTT.